This T cell receptor beta chain was recorded in a study of T cell responses to AZD1222 COVID-19 vaccine. Study at large: Pooling covered second doses at about 4 or about 12 weeks.

On this clone: Its specificity is not known.

The method was immunoSEQ multiplex PCR; TCRdb's version includes in-frame clones alone and lacks a portion of them. The table has over 130,000 clones, around 91% seen once. Notes on the study in general: Vaccine-associated CD4 TCRs spanned spike, dominant at 160-218 and 743-854. Seropositive at baseline were only a handful of AZD1222 recipients.

Germline assignment: CDR1 SNHLY and CDR2 FYNNEI. The V end was cut by 0 bases, the J end by 8 bases, with 4 bases between. This CDR3 spans 11 amino acids. The receptor's source is an adult in good health. Sequenced here: peripheral blood, sampled on day 0 of AZD1222 vaccination. The V gene is TRBV2, the J gene TRBJ1-2; D remains ambiguous. The CDR3 nucleotides are TGTGCCAGCAGTGAAGCCGGCGGCTACACCTTC. Protein product: CASSEAGGYTF.